What follows are 14 T cell receptor beta chains derived from one specimen sequenced in a study of cytomegalovirus exposure and HLA in healthy donors. Using immunoSEQ multiplex PCR, the repertoire was profiled, and TCRdb retains in-frame clones only, with some absent. The sample lists approximately 180,000 clones; roughly 88% were seen once. The sequenced sample consisted of PBMCs. The receptors derive from a woman younger than 30 in good health and CMV-seronegative.

This chain joins TRBV19 and TRBJ2-6; 9 bases agree with TRBD1. V lost 7 bases to trimming and J lost 0 bases; unmatched junction nucleotides: 1. Germline V gives CDR1 LNHDA, CDR2 SQIVND (reference sequence). CDR3 length: 15 residues. The CDR3, as DNA: TGTGCCAGTAAGACAGGGGGCTCTGGGGCCAACGTCCTGACTTTC. This sequence encodes CASKTGGSGANVLTF.

This chain uses TRBV6-4 with TRBJ2-3; 10 bases agree with TRBD2. This CDR3 is 16 amino acids long. Germline V gene lookup returns CDR1 MRHNA and CDR2 SNTAGT. V gave up 0 bases and J gave up 6 bases; unmatched junction bases: 6. The CDR3 loop reads CASSDSPGLASDTQYF. The CDR3, as DNA: TGTGCCAGCAGTGACTCTCCGGGACTAGCGTCGGATACGCAGTATTTT.

CDR3 bases: TGTGCCAGCAGCTTGGCGGTGGGGCTTGGGGCACCCGATTCACCCCTCCACTTT. Translation: CASSLAVGLGAPDSPLHF. The V and J genes are TRBV5-6 and TRBJ1-6; possible D gene TRBD1, 5 bases. V was shortened by 0 bases and J by 8 bases, with 21 bases between the two germline ends. The CDR3 is 18 residues long. Germline loops: CDR1 SGHDT, CDR2 YYEEEE.

The chain recombines TRBV9 with TRBJ2-2; 10 nucleotides align to TRBD1. Germline CDR1 and CDR2: SGDLS and YYNGEE. The CDR3 has 16 amino acids. V lost 4 bases to trimming and J lost 4 bases; unmatched junction nucleotides: 7. The CDR3 reads CASSPRQGASTGELFF. The CDR3 nucleotides are TGTGCCAGCAGCCCACGACAGGGGGCAAGCACCGGGGAGCTGTTTTTT.

This clone was seen once. The V and J genes are TRBV19 and TRBJ2-3; D is possibly TRBD1 (6 bases). V was pared by 3 bases and J by 4 bases, with 14 bases between. The V gene's germline CDR1 is LNHDA and CDR2 SQIVND (reference sequence). The CDR3 consists of 15 residues. The CDR3 protein is CASSIEGDPPDTQYF. DNA of the CDR3: TGTGCCAGTAGTATTGAGGGGGACCCTCCAGATACGCAGTATTTT.

The chain's CDR3 is CASSPLPRETQYF. The CDR3 DNA sequence: TGTGCCAGTAGTCCCCTCCCCCGAGAGACCCAGTACTTC. The rearrangement links TRBV19 to TRBJ2-5; unclear D gene. This CDR3 is built from 13 residues. Germline values: CDR1 LNHDA, CDR2 SQIVND (reference sequence). Trimming took off 5 bases at V and 4 bases at J, with 11 bases between the two ends.

The chain employs TRBV30 and TRBJ1-3; 7 positions agree with TRBD1. Germline-derived CDR1 and CDR2 are GTSNPN and SVGIG (reference sequence). The CDR3 runs to 14 residues. J was trimmed by 0 bases and V by 5 bases; bases with no gene match: 4. Written as DNA, the CDR3 is TGTGCCTGGGGAACAGGGGCCTCTGGAAACACCATATATTTT. Residues: CAWGTGASGNTIYF.

V gene TRBV19 combines with J gene TRBJ2-5; 8 bases map to TRBD1. J gave up 3 bases and V 5 bases, and 5 bases lay outside the gene matches. CDR3 size: 14 residues. Looked up from germline, CDR1 is LNHDA and CDR2 is SQIVND (reference sequence). The CDR3: CASSGAGGKETQYF. CDR3 sequence (DNA): TGTGCCAGTAGTGGGGCAGGGGGCAAAGAGACCCAGTACTTC.

This chain joins TRBV19 and TRBJ1-2; D possibly corresponds to TRBD1 (5 bases). Germline V CDR1 and CDR2: LNHDA, SQIVND (reference sequence). Deletions cut 1 base from V and 1 base from J, with 7 bases between. The CDR3 runs 14 residues. CDR3 sequence: CASSIGQNNYGYTF. The CDR3 nucleotides read TGTGCCAGTAGTATAGGACAGAATAACTATGGCTACACCTTC.

The V call is TRBV18, the J call TRBJ2-7; the match to TRBD2 covers 7 bases. With 6 bases clipped from V and 4 bases from J, the junction kept 12 bases outside the gene matches. The length of the CDR3 is 15 residues. The germline V gene encodes CDR1 KGHSH and CDR2 LQKENI. CDR3 region: CASSHRAGRGYEQYF. The CDR3 coding sequence is TGTGCCAGCTCGCACCGGGCAGGGAGGGGATACGAGCAGTACTTC.

The chain combines TRBV19 with TRBJ2-7, with 11 bases fitting TRBD2. Trimming took 4 bases from V and 2 from J; bases not matched to a gene: 7. The length of the CDR3 is 16 residues. Germline V gene data show CDR1 as LNHDA and CDR2 as SQIVND (reference sequence). CDR3 sequence (DNA): TGTGCCAGTAGTAGACGGGGACTAGCGGAGGCCTACGAGCAGTACTTC. Amino acids: CASSRRGLAEAYEQYF. Looking up the rest from reference TRBV19 and TRBJ2-7 gives the full variable domain: DGGITQSPKYLFRKEGQNVTLSCEQNLNHDAMYWYRQDPGQGLRLIYYSQIVNDFQKGDIAEGYSVSREKKESFPLTVTSAQKNPTAFYLCASSRRGLAEAYEQYFGPGTRLTVT.

This clone is a singleton in its sample. The chain is built from TRBV1 and TRBJ1-5; the table gives TRBD1 as D, unverified against the DNA. TRBV1 corresponds to a pseudogene. CDR3 size: 15 residues. Written as DNA, the CDR3 is TGCACCAGCAGCCGGCAGAAGTTAGGGGGCCAGCCCCAGCATTTT. As protein: CTSSRQKLGGQPQHF.

V and J are TRBV15 and TRBJ2-3; D perhaps matches TRBD2 (7 bases). V was cut by 3 bases and J by 6 bases, with 22 bases left in between. The CDR3 spans 17 residues. Germline V gene lookup returns CDR1 LNHNV and CDR2 YYDKDF (reference sequence). CDR3: CATSRDSGGAIVDTQYF. The CDR3 coding sequence is TGTGCCACCAGCAGGGATTCTGGGGGGGCCATTGTGGATACGCAGTATTTT.

This clone was detected once. The rearrangement joins TRBV11-3 to TRBJ2-2; 9 nucleotides align to TRBD1. Unmatched junction bases numbered 5, after V lost 5 bases and J lost 7 bases. Germline assignment: CDR1 SGHNT and CDR2 YENEEA. The CDR3 loop spans 14 amino acids. The CDR3 region is CASSNTGGSGELFF. Here the CDR3 DNA reads TGTGCCAGCAGCAACACAGGGGGCAGCGGGGAGCTGTTTTTT.